This T cell receptor beta chain was sequenced in a study of CD8 T cells in ankylosing spondylitis. V lost 4 bases to trimming and J lost 4 bases, with 8 bases between them. CDR1 is LGHDT, CDR2 YNNKEL, per germline (reference sequence). CDR3 size: 13 residues. Study-level points and caveats: Reported data indicate significant enrichment of disease-linked clones within matched ankylosing spondylitis synovial fluid. Characteristic, it appeared, of ankylosing spondylitis blood was a TCR beta motif of seven or eight highly homologous variants.

This clonotype was observed a handful of times. Its antigen is not known. MiXCR, applied by TCRdb to the 5' RACE reads, yields one record per CDR3 protein. The table has 350,000 to 550,000 distinct CDR3 sequences, roughly 26% seen once. The receptor comes from a male donor with ankylosing spondylitis. Material for sequencing was blood, either unsorted or a sorted T cell fraction (not recorded which). The gene calls are TRBV3-1 and TRBJ1-3; D is undetermined. The CDR3 protein is CASSPLRGNTIYF. As DNA, the CDR3 is TGTGCCAGCAGCCCGCTTCGAGGAAACACCATATATTTT. Full variable domain (missing parts from reference TRBV3-1 and TRBJ1-3): DTAVSQTPKYLVTQMGNDKSIKCEQNLGHDTMYWYKQDSKKFLKIMFSYNNKELIINETVPNRFSPKSPDKAHLNLHINSLELGDSAVYFCASSPLRGNTIYFGEGSWLTVV.